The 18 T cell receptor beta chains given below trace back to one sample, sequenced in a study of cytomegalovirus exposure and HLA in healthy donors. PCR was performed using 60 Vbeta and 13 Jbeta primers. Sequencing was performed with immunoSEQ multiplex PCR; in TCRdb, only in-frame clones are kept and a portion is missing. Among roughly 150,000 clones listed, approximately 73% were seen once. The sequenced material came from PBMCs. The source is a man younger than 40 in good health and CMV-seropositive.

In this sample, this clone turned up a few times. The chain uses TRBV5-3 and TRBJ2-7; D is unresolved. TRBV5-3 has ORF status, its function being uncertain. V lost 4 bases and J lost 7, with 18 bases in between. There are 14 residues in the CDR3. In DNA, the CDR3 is TGTGCCAGAAGCCCTACGGTGGCCTGGGCTGAGCAGTACTTC. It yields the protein CARSPTVAWAEQYF.

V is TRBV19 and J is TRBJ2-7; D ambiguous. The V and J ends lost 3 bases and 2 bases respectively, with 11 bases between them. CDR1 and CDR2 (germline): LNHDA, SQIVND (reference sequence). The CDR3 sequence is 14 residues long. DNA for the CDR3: TGTGCCAGTAGTATGTCGAGCGCAACCTACGAGCAGTACTTC. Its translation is CASSMSSATYEQYF.

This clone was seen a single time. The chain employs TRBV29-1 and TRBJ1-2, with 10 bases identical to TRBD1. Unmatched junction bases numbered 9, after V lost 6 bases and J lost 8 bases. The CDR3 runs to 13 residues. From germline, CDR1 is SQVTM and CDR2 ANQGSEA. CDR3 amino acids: CSVSPTGGLGYTF. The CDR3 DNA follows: TGCAGCGTCTCACCGACAGGGGGCTTGGGCTACACCTTC.

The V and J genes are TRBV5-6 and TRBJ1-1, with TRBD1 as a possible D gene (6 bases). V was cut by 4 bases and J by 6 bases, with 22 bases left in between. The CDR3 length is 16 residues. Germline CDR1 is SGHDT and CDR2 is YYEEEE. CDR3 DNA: TGTGCCAGCAGCGGGTTAGGGGGAGCAGGATCTGCTGAAGCTTTCTTT. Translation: CASSGLGGAGSAEAFF.

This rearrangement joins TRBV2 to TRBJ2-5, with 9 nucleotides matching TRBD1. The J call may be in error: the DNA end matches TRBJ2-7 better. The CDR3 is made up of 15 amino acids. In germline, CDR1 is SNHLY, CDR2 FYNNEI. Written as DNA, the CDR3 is TGTGCCAGCACCCGAGACAGGGGGGAAACCTACGAGCAGTACTTC. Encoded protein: CASTRDRGETYEQYF.

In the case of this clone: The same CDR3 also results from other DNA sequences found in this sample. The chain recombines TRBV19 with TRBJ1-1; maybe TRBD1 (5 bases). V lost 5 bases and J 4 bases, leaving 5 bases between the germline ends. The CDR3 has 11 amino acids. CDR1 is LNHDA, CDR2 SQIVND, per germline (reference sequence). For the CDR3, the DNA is TGTGCCAGTAGTCAGGGCACTGAAGCTTTCTTT. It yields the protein CASSQGTEAFF.

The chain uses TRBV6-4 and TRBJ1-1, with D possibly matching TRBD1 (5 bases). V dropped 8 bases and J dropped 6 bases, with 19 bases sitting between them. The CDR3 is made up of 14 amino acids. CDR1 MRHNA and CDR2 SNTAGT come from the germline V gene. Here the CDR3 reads CASSKTAQDAEAFF. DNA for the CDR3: TGTGCCAGCTCTAAAACCGCACAGGACGCTGAAGCTTTCTTT.

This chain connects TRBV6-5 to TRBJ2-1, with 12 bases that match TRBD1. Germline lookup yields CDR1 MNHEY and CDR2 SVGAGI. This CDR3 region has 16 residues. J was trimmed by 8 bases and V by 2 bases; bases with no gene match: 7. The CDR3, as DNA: TGTGCCAGCAGTTACCATCCGGGACAGGGGGCATATGAGCAGTTCTTC. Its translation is CASSYHPGQGAYEQFF.

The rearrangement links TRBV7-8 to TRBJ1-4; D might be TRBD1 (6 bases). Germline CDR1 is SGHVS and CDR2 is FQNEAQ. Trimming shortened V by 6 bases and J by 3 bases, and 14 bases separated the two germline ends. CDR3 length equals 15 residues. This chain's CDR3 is CASRHETGPNEKLFF. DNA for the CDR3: TGTGCCAGCAGACACGAGACAGGACCTAATGAAAAACTGTTTTTT.

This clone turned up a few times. Written as DNA, the CDR3 is TGCGCCAGCAGTCTGGAGCGCGATGAGCAGTTCTTC. Translation gives CASSLERDEQFF. The genes are TRBV5-1 and TRBJ2-1; D remains ambiguous. With 5 bases removed from V and 8 bases from J, the gap between germline ends came to 11 bases. This CDR3 comprises 12 residues. Germline V gene sequence: CDR1 SGHRS, CDR2 YFSETQ.

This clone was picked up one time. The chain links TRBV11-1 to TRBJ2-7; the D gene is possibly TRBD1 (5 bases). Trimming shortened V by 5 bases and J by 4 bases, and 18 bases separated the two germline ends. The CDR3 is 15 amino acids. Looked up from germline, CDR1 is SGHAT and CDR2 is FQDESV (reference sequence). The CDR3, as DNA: TGTGCCAGCAGCCCCAGGAGTCAGGGATCTTACGAGCAGTACTTC. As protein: CASSPRSQGSYEQYF.

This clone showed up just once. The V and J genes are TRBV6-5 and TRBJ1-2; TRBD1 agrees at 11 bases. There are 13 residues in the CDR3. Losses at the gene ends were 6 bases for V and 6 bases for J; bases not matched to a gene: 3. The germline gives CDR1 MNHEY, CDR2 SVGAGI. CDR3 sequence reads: CASSPDRGHGYTF. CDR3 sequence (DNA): TGTGCCAGCAGCCCGGACAGGGGGCATGGCTACACCTTC.

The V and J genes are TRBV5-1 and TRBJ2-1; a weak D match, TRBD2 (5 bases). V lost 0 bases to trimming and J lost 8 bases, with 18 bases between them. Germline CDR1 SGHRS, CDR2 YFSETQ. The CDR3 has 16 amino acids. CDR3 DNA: TGCGCCAGCAGCTTGGGACGGGGAAGGGTTCATTATGAGCAGTTCTTC. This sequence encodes CASSLGRGRVHYEQFF.

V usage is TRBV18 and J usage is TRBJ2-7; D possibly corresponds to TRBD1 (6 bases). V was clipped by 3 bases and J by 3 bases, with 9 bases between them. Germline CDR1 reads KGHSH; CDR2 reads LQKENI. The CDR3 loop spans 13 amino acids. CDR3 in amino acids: CASSPLQGYEQYF. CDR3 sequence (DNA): TGTGCCAGCTCACCTCTACAGGGCTACGAGCAGTACTTC. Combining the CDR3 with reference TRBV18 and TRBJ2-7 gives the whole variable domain NAGVMQNPRHLVRRRGQEARLRCSPMKGHSHVYWYRQLPEEGLKFMVYLQKENIIDESGMPKERFSAEFPKEGPSILRIQQVVRGDSAAYFCASSPLQGYEQYFGPGTRLTVT.

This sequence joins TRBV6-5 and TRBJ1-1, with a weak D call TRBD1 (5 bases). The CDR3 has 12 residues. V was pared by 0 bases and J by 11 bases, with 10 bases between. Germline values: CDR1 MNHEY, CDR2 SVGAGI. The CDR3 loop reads CASSYSSGDAFF. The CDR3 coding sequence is TGTGCCAGCAGTTACTCCTCGGGGGATGCTTTCTTT.

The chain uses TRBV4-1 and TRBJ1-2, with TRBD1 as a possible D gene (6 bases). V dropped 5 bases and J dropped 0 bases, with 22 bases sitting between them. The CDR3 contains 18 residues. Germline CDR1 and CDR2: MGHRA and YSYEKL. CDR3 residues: CASSWSPRDISSNYGYTF. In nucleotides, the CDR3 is TGCGCCAGCAGCTGGAGCCCCCGGGACATCTCTTCTAACTATGGCTACACCTTC.

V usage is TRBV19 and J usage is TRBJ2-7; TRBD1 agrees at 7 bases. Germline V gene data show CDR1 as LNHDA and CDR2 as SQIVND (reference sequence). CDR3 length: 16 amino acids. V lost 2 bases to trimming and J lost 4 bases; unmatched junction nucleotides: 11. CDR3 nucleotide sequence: TGTGCCAGTAGTATAAGTGCAGGGGGAATGAGTTACGAGCAGTACTTC. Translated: CASSISAGGMSYEQYF.

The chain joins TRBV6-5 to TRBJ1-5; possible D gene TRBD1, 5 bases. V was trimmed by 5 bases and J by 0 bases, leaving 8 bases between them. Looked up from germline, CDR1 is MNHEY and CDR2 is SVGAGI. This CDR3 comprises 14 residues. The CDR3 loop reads CASSPRVSNQPQHF. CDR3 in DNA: TGTGCCAGCAGTCCCAGGGTTAGCAATCAGCCCCAGCATTTT.